This T cell receptor (beta chain) was sequenced during a study of CD8 T cells in ankylosing spondylitis. This clonotype has a handful of counts. The antigen remains undetermined. Notes on the study in general: Certain motif variants had earlier appeared in reactive arthritis synovial fluid and blood. What seemed typical of ankylosing spondylitis blood was a TCR beta motif built from roughly 8 highly homologous variants.

TCRdb itself ran the 5' RACE reads through MiXCR, one entry per CDR3 protein. This sample has some 92,000 distinct CDR3 sequences, with 27% found just once. The germline V gene encodes CDR1 SEHNR and CDR2 FQNEAQ (reference sequence). V was cut by 5 bases and J by 8 bases, with 16 bases left in between. This CDR3 is 14 amino acids long. The chain employs TRBV7-9 and TRBJ2-1, with D perhaps matching TRBD2 (7 bases). The sample consisted of blood, either unsorted or a sorted T cell fraction (not recorded which). The receptor was isolated from a male donor with ankylosing spondylitis or in good health (not recorded which). In DNA form, the CDR3 reads TGTGCCAGCAGCCTCCCGTGGGAGGGGGATGAGCAGTTCTTC. This sequence encodes CASSLPWEGDEQFF.